A selection of T cell receptor beta chains follows, all from one sample in a study of shared clonotypes between healthy human individuals. Assay: immunoSEQ multiplex PCR; the TCRdb copy retains only in-frame clones and omits some. The table shows roughly 700,000 clones, with less than 85% occurring only once. The sample comprised memory CD4+ T cells sorted from blood. These receptors were collected from a woman in her twenties or thirties in good health. Each CDR3 is given with its conserved first and last residue. A D gene is named only where the DNA matches it firmly. Expanded clones get a size class; other rows say once, few or many, or leave the size out.

DNA: TGTGCCAGCAGCACGGACAGAGCCTACGAGCAGTACTTC
CDR3: CASSTDRAYEQYF
J: TRBJ2-7
V: TRBV5-4
D: -
size: -

DNA: TGTGCCAGCAGTGGAACTAAAGCGGGAGAGGAGCTGTTTTTT
CDR3: CASSGTKAGEELFF
J: TRBJ2-2
V: TRBV25-1
D: TRBD2
size: -

DNA: TGTGCCAGCAGTTACTCGGGAGCCAAAAACATTCAGTACTTC
CDR3: CASSYSGAKNIQYF
J: TRBJ2-4
V: TRBV6-6
D: -
size: -

DNA: TGTGCCAGCAGTGAAGGGTACGAGCAGTACTTC
CDR3: CASSEGYEQYF
J: TRBJ2-7
V: TRBV6-1
D: -
size: many

DNA: TGTGCCAGCAGTTACGAGGACAGCCCCTACGAGCAGTACTTC
CDR3: CASSYEDSPYEQYF
J: TRBJ2-7
V: TRBV6-5
D: -
size: -

DNA: TGTGCCAGCAGCTTAGTTACTATAGCGGGAGGGAGCACAGATACGCAGTATTTT
CDR3: CASSLVTIAGGSTDTQYF
J: TRBJ2-3
V: TRBV7-2
D: TRBD2
size: -

DNA: TGTGCCAGCAGTCTACAGGGGGCGAAACTGTTTTTT
CDR3: CASSLQGAKLFF
J: TRBJ1-4
V: TRBV28
D: TRBD1
size: -

DNA: TGTGCCAGCTCACCGGTGACAGAACACTACGAGCAGTACTTC
CDR3: CASSPVTEHYEQYF
J: TRBJ2-7
V: TRBV18
D: -
size: few

DNA: TGTGCCTGGAGTGGACAGCTTGAGACCCAGTACTTC
CDR3: CAWSGQLETQYF
J: TRBJ2-5
V: TRBV30
D: -
size: -

DNA: TGCGCCAGCAGCACCTGGGCGGGTCGTGGCTACACCTTC
CDR3: CASSTWAGRGYTF
J: TRBJ1-2
V: TRBV5-1
D: -
size: -

DNA: TGTGCCTGGAGCACAGGAGACTACAATGAGCAGTTCTTC
CDR3: CAWSTGDYNEQFF
J: TRBJ2-1
V: TRBV30
D: -
size: -

DNA: TGTGCCAGCAGTGAATTACAGGGTGGAGAAAAACTGTTTTTT
CDR3: CASSELQGGEKLFF
J: TRBJ1-4
V: TRBV2
D: -
size: many

DNA: TGTGCCAGCAGCGTATCAGGGGCCAACGTCCTGACTTTC
CDR3: CASSVSGANVLTF
J: TRBJ2-6
V: TRBV11-3
D: -
size: -

DNA: TGTGCCAGCAGTGGGCACACCCACTACGAGCAGTACTTC
CDR3: CASSGHTHYEQYF
J: TRBJ2-7
V: TRBV25-1
D: -
size: -

DNA: TGTGCCAGCGGAGAGGGGCGAGACATCGAGCAGTACTTC
CDR3: CASGEGRDIEQYF
J: TRBJ2-7
V: TRBV28
D: -
size: -

DNA: TGTGCCAGTAGTATCAATTTCGGCGAGGCTGCCGAGCAGTACTTC
CDR3: CASSINFGEAAEQYF
J: TRBJ2-7
V: TRBV19
D: -
size: -

DNA: TGTGCCAGCAGTTTGGCGACCGCCAGGGTGGACGAGCAGTACTTC
CDR3: CASSLATARVDEQYF
J: TRBJ2-7
V: TRBV27
D: -
size: -

DNA: TGTGCCAGTACCCTCGGGGGGGCTGGGGCCAACGTCCTGACTTTC
CDR3: CASTLGGAGANVLTF
J: TRBJ2-6
V: TRBV19
D: TRBD2
size: -

DNA: TGTGCCAGCAGCGGGGCGGACAGGGGATTTTATGGCTACACCTTC
CDR3: CASSGADRGFYGYTF
J: TRBJ1-2
V: TRBV5-4
D: TRBD1
size: -

DNA: TGTGCCAGCAGCGTTTCACTGAACACTGAAGCTTTCTTT
CDR3: CASSVSLNTEAFF
J: TRBJ1-1
V: TRBV9
D: -
size: -

DNA: TGTGCCTGGAGCCGTGAATATAGCAATCAGCCCCAGCATTTT
CDR3: CAWSREYSNQPQHF
J: TRBJ1-5
V: TRBV30
D: -
size: few

DNA: TGTGCCAGCACCGAAGTGGGGTGGGGGTCCGAGCAGTACTTC
CDR3: CASTEVGWGSEQYF
J: TRBJ2-7
V: TRBV6-1
D: -
size: few

DNA: TGTGCCAGCAGCTTAGTCTCCACGGGGGAGCAGCCCCAGCATTTT
CDR3: CASSLVSTGEQPQHF
J: TRBJ1-5
V: TRBV7-3
D: -
size: -

DNA: TGCAGCGTTGGTAGGAATTTGGGTCGTTCCTACGAGCAGTACTTC
CDR3: CSVGRNLGRSYEQYF
J: TRBJ2-7
V: TRBV29-1
D: -
size: -

DNA: TGCGCCAGCGCCCCCGGGACAGGGCATCAGCCCCAGCATTTT
CDR3: CASAPGTGHQPQHF
J: TRBJ1-5
V: TRBV5-1
D: TRBD1
size: -

DNA: TGTGCCAGCAGCCCTAGCGGGAGGGCCTCTGATACGCAGTATTTT
CDR3: CASSPSGRASDTQYF
J: TRBJ2-3
V: TRBV11-2
D: TRBD2
size: -

DNA: TGTGCCAGCAGTTCTCGGGACAGAAACACCGGGGAGCTGTTTTTT
CDR3: CASSSRDRNTGELFF
J: TRBJ2-2
V: TRBV6-5
D: TRBD1
size: -

DNA: TGTGCCAGCAGCTTAGATCGAAGAGAGACCCAGTACTTC
CDR3: CASSLDRRETQYF
J: TRBJ2-5
V: TRBV11-2
D: -
size: -

DNA: TGCGCCAGCAGCCATGGGGTCGGCGACAGGGATGGTGAGCAGTTCTTC
CDR3: CASSHGVGDRDGEQFF
J: TRBJ2-1
V: TRBV5-1
D: TRBD1
size: -

DNA: TGTGCCAGCAGTTCGCAGGGAGGAGCTAATGAAAAACTGTTTTTT
CDR3: CASSSQGGANEKLFF
J: TRBJ1-4
V: TRBV28
D: -
size: -

DNA: TGTGCCAGCAGCGGCTTGAACACTGAAGCTTTCTTT
CDR3: CASSGLNTEAFF
J: TRBJ1-1
V: TRBV9
D: -
size: -

DNA: TGTGCCAGCAGTTACGAACGGCGCGCGGACACCATATATTTT
CDR3: CASSYERRADTIYF
J: TRBJ1-3
V: TRBV6-5
D: -
size: few

DNA: TGCGCCAGCAGATCGGGACTAGCGGGAGATGGCTATGAGCAGTTCTTC
CDR3: CASRSGLAGDGYEQFF
J: TRBJ2-1
V: TRBV10-1
D: TRBD2
size: -

DNA: TGTGCCAGCAGCTTAGACAGGGGAAGTTTGGAGTTCTTC
CDR3: CASSLDRGSLEFF
J: TRBJ2-1
V: TRBV7-8
D: TRBD1
size: -

DNA: TGTGCCAGCAGTCTTCGACAGGGCAAGGGGGAAGCTTTCTTT
CDR3: CASSLRQGKGEAFF
J: TRBJ1-1
V: TRBV28
D: TRBD1
size: few

DNA: TGCGCCAGCAGCTTGGGTGCAGGGTTCTCCTACGAGCAGTACTTC
CDR3: CASSLGAGFSYEQYF
J: TRBJ2-7
V: TRBV5-1
D: -
size: -

DNA: TGTGCCAGCAGTGATGGCTGGCCCGGTGGGGCCAACGTCCTGACTTTC
CDR3: CASSDGWPGGANVLTF
J: TRBJ2-6
V: TRBV2
D: -
size: -

DNA: TGTGCCAGCAGCTCGGGTAGGGGAACATACCGCTACACCTTC
CDR3: CASSSGRGTYRYTF
J: TRBJ1-2
V: TRBV11-2
D: -
size: -

DNA: TGCGCCAGCAGCTTGGATCCGGGGGGACGGCAGCCCCAGCATTTT
CDR3: CASSLDPGGRQPQHF
J: TRBJ1-5
V: TRBV5-1
D: -
size: -

DNA: TGTGCCACCAGCATGGGGGTCAGAGAGACCCAGTACTTC
CDR3: CATSMGVRETQYF
J: TRBJ2-5
V: TRBV15
D: -
size: many

DNA: TGTGCCAGCAGCAGGGGGACCGGGGAGCTGTTTTTT
CDR3: CASSRGTGELFF
J: TRBJ2-2
V: TRBV7-9
D: -
size: -

DNA: TGTGCCAGCAGCCCCGGGACTAGCGTCCAAGAGACCCAGTACTTC
CDR3: CASSPGTSVQETQYF
J: TRBJ2-5
V: TRBV11-3
D: TRBD2
size: once

DNA: TGTGCCAGCAGCGCCTCCGGGACTGTGCTAACCTACGAGCAGTACTTC
CDR3: CASSASGTVLTYEQYF
J: TRBJ2-7
V: TRBV9
D: -
size: -

DNA: TGTGCCAGCAGTTTATTCCGGGACACTGAAGCTTTCTTT
CDR3: CASSLFRDTEAFF
J: TRBJ1-1
V: TRBV27
D: -
size: -

DNA: TGCAGCGTATACCCCGGGACAGGGGTCCCTAACTATGGCTACACCTTC
CDR3: CSVYPGTGVPNYGYTF
J: TRBJ1-2
V: TRBV29-1
D: TRBD1
size: -

DNA: TGTGCCAGTAACGGACAGGGGGCCGGTGCTTTCTTT
CDR3: CASNGQGAGAFF
J: TRBJ1-1
V: TRBV19
D: TRBD1
size: -

DNA: TGTGCCAGCAGCTCCCTGGGGGCGGGAGCGGGTGAGACCCAGTACTTC
CDR3: CASSSLGAGAGETQYF
J: TRBJ2-5
V: TRBV5-4
D: -
size: -

DNA: TGCGCCAGCAGTGAGTCGGGTTCAGCAGCCCGAAAGTACTTC
CDR3: CASSESGSAARKYF
J: TRBJ2-7
V: TRBV10-1
D: -
size: few

DNA: TGTGCCAGTAGTTTCTCTGGACTAGCGGGAGATATGGATACGCAGTATTTT
CDR3: CASSFSGLAGDMDTQYF
J: TRBJ2-3
V: TRBV19
D: TRBD2
size: -

DNA: TGTGCCAGCAGCGCCACGTCGAACACCGGGGAGCTGTTTTTT
CDR3: CASSATSNTGELFF
J: TRBJ2-2
V: TRBV9
D: -
size: once

DNA: TGTGCCTGTCGGACGTCGAATGGGGAACTGTTTTTT
CDR3: CACRTSNGELFF
J: TRBJ1-4
V: TRBV27
D: -
size: many

DNA: TGTGCCAGCAGCTCCCACCGCGAGCAGTACTTC
CDR3: CASSSHREQYF
J: TRBJ2-7
V: TRBV11-2
D: -
size: -

DNA: TGTGCCAGCAGTAACAGGGGTGAAGCTTTCTTT
CDR3: CASSNRGEAFF
J: TRBJ1-1
V: TRBV28
D: TRBD1
size: -